Listed below are T cell receptor beta chains from one sample, sequenced in a study of early T cells in non-severe SARS-CoV-2 infection. From the 5' RACE reads, TCRdb called clonotypes with MiXCR, one entry per CDR3 protein. The sample consists of 30,000 to 40,000 distinct CDR3 sequences, roughly 5.4% of them appearing once. Sequenced here: whole blood, sampled at baseline. These receptors were collected from an adult who was a healthcare worker with PCR-confirmed SARS-CoV-2 infection or an uninfected control (not recorded which). Both conserved end residues are part of each CDR3. The D gene is left open where the match is weak. A row's size may be missing; if present it is once, few, many or a size class.

TRBJ2-1 | . | TRBV5-1 | many | TGCGCCAGCAGAGTTTCCTCGATTAGCTACAATGAGCAGTTCTTC | CASRVSSISYNEQFF
TRBJ2-1 | TRBD2 | TRBV19 | medium-sized | TGTGCCAGTAGTGGATCGACTAGCGGGAGGCGGAACAATGAGCAGTTCTTC | CASSGSTSGRRNNEQFF
TRBJ1-1 | TRBD1 | TRBV7-9 | few | TGTGCCAGCAGCCTCCGGGACAGGGTCACTGAAGCTTTCTTT | CASSLRDRVTEAFF
TRBJ2-1 | TRBD2 | TRBV5-1 | many | TGCGCCAGCAGCTCAACGCAACTAGCGGGAGGGAGTGAGCAGTTCTTC | CASSSTQLAGGSEQFF
TRBJ2-7 | TRBD1 | TRBV12-3/TRBV12-4 | many | TGTGCCAGCAGTCCGGGACAGGGGGGATTCGAATTC | CASSPGQGGFEF
TRBJ2-5 | . | TRBV25-1 | many | TGTGCCAGCAGTGGCCAAGAGACCCAGTACTTC | CASSGQETQYF
TRBJ1-1 | . | TRBV5-1 | many | TGCGCCAGCAGCTCAGCTATGGTGGGAGGGAGTGAAGCTTTCTTT | CASSSAMVGGSEAFF
TRBJ2-6 | . | TRBV7-7 | many | TGTGCTAGCAGCTCAGGAGAAGGGGCCAACGTCCTGACTTTC | CASSSGEGANVLTF
TRBJ1-5 | . | TRBV27 | many | TGTGCCAGCACTCCGAGGACCGGTAGCAATCAGCCCCAGCATTTT | CASTPRTGSNQPQHF
TRBJ2-1 | TRBD2 | TRBV24-1 | many | TGTGCCACCAGTGTGACCCCGACTAGCGGGCCCGACTCCTACAATGAGCAGTTCTTC | CATSVTPTSGPDSYNEQFF
TRBJ2-1 | TRBD2 | TRBV7-9 | . | TGTGCCAGCAGCTCCCCGGGACTAGCGGGGGAGCAGTTCTTC | CASSSPGLAGEQFF
TRBJ1-1 | . | TRBV12-3/TRBV12-4 | many | TGTGCCAGTTATCGGACAGAGAACACTGAAGCTTTCTTT | CASYRTENTEAFF
TRBJ2-7 | TRBD2 | TRBV28 | many | TGTGCCAGCAGTTCACGACTAGGCGGGAGTCAGTACGAGCAGTACTTC | CASSSRLGGSQYEQYF
TRBJ2-1 | TRBD2 | TRBV20-1 | many | TGCAGTGCTAGACGCGGGACTAGCGGCACCTACAATGAGCAGTTCTTC | CSARRGTSGTYNEQFF
TRBJ2-3 | . | TRBV7-2 | many | TGTGCCAGCAGCCCATGGCCAGATACGCAGTATTTT | CASSPWPDTQYF
TRBJ2-5 | . | TRBV14 | many | TGTGCCAGCAGCCGGGCCCGAACCACGATACAAGAGACCCAGTACTTC | CASSRARTTIQETQYF
TRBJ1-1 | . | TRBV7-9 | many | TGTGCCAGCAGCTTGAACACTGAAGCTTTCTTT | CASSLNTEAFF
TRBJ1-2 | . | TRBV14 | many | TGTGCCAGCAGCCAAGGTCCAGGGTTTGGCTACACCTTC | CASSQGPGFGYTF
TRBJ2-6 | . | TRBV20-1 | many | TGCAGTGCCTTCGGAGACGGCTCTGGGGCCAACGTCCTGACTTTC | CSAFGDGSGANVLTF
TRBJ1-1 | TRBD1 | TRBV5-4 | many | TGTGCCAGCAGCTTGACAGGGGGGACTGAAGCTTTCTTT | CASSLTGGTEAFF
TRBJ2-5 | . | TRBV30 | . | TGTGCCTGGAGTAAGGGCGAGACCCAGTACTTC | CAWSKGETQYF
TRBJ1-5 | . | TRBV20-1 | many | TGCAGTGCTAGAGACTTGACATTTAATCAGCCCCAGCATTTT | CSARDLTFNQPQHF
TRBJ2-2 | . | TRBV6-2/TRBV6-3 | many | TGTGCCAGCAGTTACTCGAGATGGAGGACCGGGGAGCTGTTTTTT | CASSYSRWRTGELFF
TRBJ2-2 | . | TRBV9 | many | TGTGCCAGCAGCGTAGAGGCAAGGCCCCTGAACACCGGGGAGCTGTTTTTT | CASSVEARPLNTGELFF
TRBJ2-7 | . | TRBV11-2 | many | TGTGCCAGCTCGCGACAAGCCTCCTACGAGCAGTACTTC | CASSRQASYEQYF
TRBJ2-1 | . | TRBV2 | many | TGTGCCAGCAGTGAAGGGCACAATGAGCAGTTCTTC | CASSEGHNEQFF
TRBJ1-5 | TRBD1 | TRBV7-9 | . | TGTGCCAGCAGCCACAGCGACAGGGCTGATCAGCCCCAGCATTTT | CASSHSDRADQPQHF
TRBJ2-7 | TRBD1 | TRBV12-3/TRBV12-4 | many | TGTGCCAGCAGTTTATCTCCGGGACAGGGGGTCTACGAGCAGTACTTC | CASSLSPGQGVYEQYF
TRBJ1-1 | TRBD1 | TRBV20-1 | many | TGCAGTGCTAGAGGATCAGGGGGGGAGACTGAAGCTTTCTTT | CSARGSGGETEAFF
TRBJ2-2 | TRBD2 | TRBV6-5 | many | TGTGCCAGCCGGGCTAGCGGGACTAGGGGGGAGCTGTTTTTT | CASRASGTRGELFF
TRBJ2-1 | TRBD2 | TRBV12-3/TRBV12-4 | many | TGTGCCAGCAGTTCGGGAGGCCTCCTTCATGAGCAGTTCTTC | CASSSGGLLHEQFF
TRBJ2-4 | . | TRBV20-1 | many | TGCAGTGCTGGGGAGAGAGGCAAAAACATTCAGTACTTC | CSAGERGKNIQYF
TRBJ1-1 | TRBD1 | TRBV6-1 | many | TGTGCCAGCAGTGGAATGCAGGGGGCGGTTGAAGCTTTCTTT | CASSGMQGAVEAFF
TRBJ2-7 | TRBD1 | TRBV28 | . | TGTGCCAGCCGGAGACAGGGGGCAAGTACCTACGAGCAGTACTTC | CASRRQGASTYEQYF
TRBJ1-1 | TRBD1 | TRBV5-1 | . | TGCGCCAGCAGCCGGGACAGGGCGGACACTGAAGCTTTCTTT | CASSRDRADTEAFF
TRBJ1-5 | . | TRBV7-2 | many | TGTGCCAGCAGCCCTCGGACAGACCATTCGCCCCAGCATTTT | CASSPRTDHSPQHF
TRBJ2-7 | TRBD2 | TRBV27 | many | TGTGCCAGCAGTTGGACTAGCGGGAGAGTCTACGAGCAGTACTTC | CASSWTSGRVYEQYF
TRBJ2-4 | . | TRBV13 | . | TGTGCCAGCAGCCCGGGAGAATCCTTAGTAGCCAAAAACATTCAGTACTTC | CASSPGESLVAKNIQYF
TRBJ1-2 | . | TRBV21-1 | many | TGTGCCAGCAGCGCAGGGGGCGCCTACTGTAACTATGGCTACACCTTC | CASSAGGAYCNYGYTF
TRBJ2-5 | . | TRBV15 | few | TGTGCCACCAGCAGCAGACAGCAAGAGACCCAGTACTTC | CATSSRQQETQYF
TRBJ1-1 | . | TRBV18 | few | TGTGCCAGCTCACCCGGACAGACAAACACTGAAGCTTTCTTT | CASSPGQTNTEAFF